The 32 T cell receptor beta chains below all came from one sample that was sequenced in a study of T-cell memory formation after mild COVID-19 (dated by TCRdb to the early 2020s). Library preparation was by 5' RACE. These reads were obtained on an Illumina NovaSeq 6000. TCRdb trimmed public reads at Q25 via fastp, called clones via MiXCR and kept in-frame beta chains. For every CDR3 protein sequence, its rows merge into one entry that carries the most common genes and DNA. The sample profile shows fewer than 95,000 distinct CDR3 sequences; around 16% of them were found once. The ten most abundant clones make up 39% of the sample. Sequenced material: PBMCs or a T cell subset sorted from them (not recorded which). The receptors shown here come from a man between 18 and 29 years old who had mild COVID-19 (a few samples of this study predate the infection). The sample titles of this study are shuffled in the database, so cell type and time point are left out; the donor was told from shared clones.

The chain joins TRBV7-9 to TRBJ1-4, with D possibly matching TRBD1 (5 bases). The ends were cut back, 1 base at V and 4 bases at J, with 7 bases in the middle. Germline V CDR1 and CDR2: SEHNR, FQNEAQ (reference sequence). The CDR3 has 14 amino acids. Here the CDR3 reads CASSLGGNNEKLFF. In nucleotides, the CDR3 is TGTGCCAGCAGCTTAGGGGGGAATAATGAAAAACTGTTTTTT. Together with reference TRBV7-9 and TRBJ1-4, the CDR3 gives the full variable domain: DTGVSQNPRHKITKRGQNVTFRCDPISEHNRLYWYRQTLGQGPEFLTYFQNEAQLEKSRLLSDRFSAERPKGSFSTLEIQRTEQGDSAMYLCASSLGGNNEKLFFGSGTQLSVL.

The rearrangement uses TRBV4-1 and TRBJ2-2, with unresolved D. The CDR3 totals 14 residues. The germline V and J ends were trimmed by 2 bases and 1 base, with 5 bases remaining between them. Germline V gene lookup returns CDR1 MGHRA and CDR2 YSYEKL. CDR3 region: CASSQSLNTGELFF. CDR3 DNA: TGCGCCAGCAGCCAAAGTCTGAACACCGGGGAGCTGTTTTTT.

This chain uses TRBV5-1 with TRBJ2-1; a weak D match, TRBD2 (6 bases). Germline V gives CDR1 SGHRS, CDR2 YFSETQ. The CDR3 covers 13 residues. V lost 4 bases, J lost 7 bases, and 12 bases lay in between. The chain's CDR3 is CASSPNRGNEQFF. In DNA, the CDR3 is TGCGCCAGCAGCCCGAATCGGGGGAATGAGCAGTTCTTC.

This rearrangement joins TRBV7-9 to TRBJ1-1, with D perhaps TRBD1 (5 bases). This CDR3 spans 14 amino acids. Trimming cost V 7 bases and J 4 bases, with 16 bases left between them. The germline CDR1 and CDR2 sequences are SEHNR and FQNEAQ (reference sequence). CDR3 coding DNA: TGTGCCAGCACCGGGAAGGGGCTTAGCACTGAAGCTTTCTTT. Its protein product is CASTGKGLSTEAFF.

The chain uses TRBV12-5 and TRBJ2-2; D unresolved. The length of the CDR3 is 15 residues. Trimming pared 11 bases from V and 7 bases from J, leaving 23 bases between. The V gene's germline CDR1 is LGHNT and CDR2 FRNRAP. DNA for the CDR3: TGTGCTCGTCCCGGTTTTGGGGAATCAATCGGGGAGCTGTTTTTT. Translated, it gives CARPGFGESIGELFF. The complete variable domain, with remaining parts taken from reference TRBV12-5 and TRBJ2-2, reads DARVTQTPRHKVTEMGQEVTMRCQPILGHNTVFWYRQTMMQGLELLAYFRNRAPLDDSGMPKDRFSAEMPDATLATLKIQPSEPRDSAVYFCARPGFGESIGELFFGEGSRLTVL.

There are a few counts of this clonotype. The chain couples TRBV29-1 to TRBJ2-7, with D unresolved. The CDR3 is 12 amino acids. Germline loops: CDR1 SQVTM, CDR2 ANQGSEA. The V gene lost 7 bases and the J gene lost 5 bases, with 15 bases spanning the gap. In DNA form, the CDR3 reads TGCAGCGCTACCAACACCGCCAACGAGCAGTACGTC. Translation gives CSATNTANEQYV.

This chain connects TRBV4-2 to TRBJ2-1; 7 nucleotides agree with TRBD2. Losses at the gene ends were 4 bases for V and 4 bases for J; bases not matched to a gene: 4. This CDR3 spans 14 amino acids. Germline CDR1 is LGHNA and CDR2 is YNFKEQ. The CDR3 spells CASSPLAEYNEQFF. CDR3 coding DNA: TGTGCCAGCAGCCCCCTAGCGGAGTACAATGAGCAGTTCTTC.

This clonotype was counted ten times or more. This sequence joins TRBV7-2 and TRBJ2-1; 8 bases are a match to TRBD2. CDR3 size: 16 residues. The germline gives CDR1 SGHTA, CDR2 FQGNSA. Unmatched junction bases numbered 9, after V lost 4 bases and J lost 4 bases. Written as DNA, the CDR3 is TGTGCCAGCAGCTCTCTCTCTAGCGGGCTATACAATGAGCAGTTCTTC. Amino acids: CASSSLSSGLYNEQFF.

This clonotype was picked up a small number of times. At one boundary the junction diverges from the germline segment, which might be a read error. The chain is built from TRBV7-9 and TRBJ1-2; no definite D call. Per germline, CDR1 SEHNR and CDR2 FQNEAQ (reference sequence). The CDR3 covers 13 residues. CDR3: CASSLALPDGYTF. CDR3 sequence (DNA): TGTGCCAGCAGCCTAGCTCTACCGGATGGCTACACCTTC.

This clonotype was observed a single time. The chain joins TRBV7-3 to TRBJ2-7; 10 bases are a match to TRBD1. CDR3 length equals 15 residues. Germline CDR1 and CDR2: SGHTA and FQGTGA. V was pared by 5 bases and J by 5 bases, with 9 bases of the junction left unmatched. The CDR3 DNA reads TGTGCCAGCAGCACGGGGACAGGGGTGTTCGACGAGCAGTACTTC. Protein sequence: CASSTGTGVFDEQYF. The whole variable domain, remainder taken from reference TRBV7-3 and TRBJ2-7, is GAGVSQTPSNKVTEKGKYVELRCDPISGHTALYWYRQSLGQGPEFLIYFQGTGAADDSGLPNDRFFAVRPEGSVSTLKIQRTERGDSAVYLCASSTGTGVFDEQYFGPGTRLTVT.

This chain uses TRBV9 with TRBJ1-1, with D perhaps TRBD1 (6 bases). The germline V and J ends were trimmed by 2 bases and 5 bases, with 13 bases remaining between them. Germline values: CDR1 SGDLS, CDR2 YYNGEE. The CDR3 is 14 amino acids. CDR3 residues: CASSVGGSGTEAFF. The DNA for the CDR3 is TGTGCCAGCAGCGTTGGGGGCTCGGGGACTGAAGCTTTCTTT.

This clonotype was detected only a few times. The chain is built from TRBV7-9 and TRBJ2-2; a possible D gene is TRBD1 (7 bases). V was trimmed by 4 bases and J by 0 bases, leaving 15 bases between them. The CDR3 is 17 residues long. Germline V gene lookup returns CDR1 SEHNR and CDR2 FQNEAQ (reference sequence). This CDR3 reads CASSSRGDRSNTGELFF. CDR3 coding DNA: TGTGCCAGCAGCTCGAGGGGGGACAGATCGAACACCGGGGAGCTGTTTTTT.

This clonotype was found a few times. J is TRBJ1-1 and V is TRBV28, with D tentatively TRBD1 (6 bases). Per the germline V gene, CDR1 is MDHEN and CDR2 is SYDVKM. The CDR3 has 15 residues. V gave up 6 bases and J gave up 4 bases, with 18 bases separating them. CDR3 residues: CASSLPTGTGTEAFF. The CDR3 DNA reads TGTGCCAGCAGCCTACCTACAGGGACGGGCACTGAAGCTTTCTTT.

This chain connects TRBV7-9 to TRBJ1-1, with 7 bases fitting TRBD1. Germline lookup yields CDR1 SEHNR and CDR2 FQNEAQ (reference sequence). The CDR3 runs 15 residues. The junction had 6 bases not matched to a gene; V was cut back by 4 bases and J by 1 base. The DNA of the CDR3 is TGTGCCAGCAGCTCCCGGGACAGAGCGAACACTGAAGCTTTCTTT. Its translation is CASSSRDRANTEAFF.

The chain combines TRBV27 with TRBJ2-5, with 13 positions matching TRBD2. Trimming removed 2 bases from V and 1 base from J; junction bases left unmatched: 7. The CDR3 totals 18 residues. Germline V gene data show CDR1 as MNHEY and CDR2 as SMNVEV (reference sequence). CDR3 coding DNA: TGTGCCAGCAGTTTAATCGGACTAGCGGGGGCCCTCCAAGAGACCCAGTACTTC. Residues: CASSLIGLAGALQETQYF.

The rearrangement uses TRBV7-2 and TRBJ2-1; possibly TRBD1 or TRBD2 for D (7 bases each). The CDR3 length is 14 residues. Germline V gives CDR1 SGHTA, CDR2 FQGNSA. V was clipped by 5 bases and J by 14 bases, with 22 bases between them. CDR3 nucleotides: TGTGCCAGCAGCATACACAGGGGCGACGGGACTAAGTTCTTC. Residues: CASSIHRGDGTKFF.

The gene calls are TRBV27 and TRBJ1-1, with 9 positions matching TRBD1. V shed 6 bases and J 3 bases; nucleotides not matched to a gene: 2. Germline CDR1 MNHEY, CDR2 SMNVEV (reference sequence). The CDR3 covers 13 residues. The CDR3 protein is CASSTGGYTEAFF. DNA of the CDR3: TGTGCCAGCAGCACAGGGGGCTACACTGAAGCTTTCTTT.

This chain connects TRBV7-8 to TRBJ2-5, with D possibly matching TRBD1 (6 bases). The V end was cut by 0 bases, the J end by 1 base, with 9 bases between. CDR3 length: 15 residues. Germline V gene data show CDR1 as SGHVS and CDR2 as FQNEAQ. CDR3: CASSLADSLQETQYF. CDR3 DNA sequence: TGTGCCAGCAGCTTAGCGGACAGTCTCCAAGAGACCCAGTACTTC. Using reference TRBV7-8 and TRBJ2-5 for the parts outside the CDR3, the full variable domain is GAGVSQSPRYKVAKRGQDVALRCDPISGHVSLFWYQQALGQGPEFLTYFQNEAQLDKSGLPSDRFFAERPEGSVSTLKIQRTQQEDSAVYLCASSLADSLQETQYFGPGTRLLVL.

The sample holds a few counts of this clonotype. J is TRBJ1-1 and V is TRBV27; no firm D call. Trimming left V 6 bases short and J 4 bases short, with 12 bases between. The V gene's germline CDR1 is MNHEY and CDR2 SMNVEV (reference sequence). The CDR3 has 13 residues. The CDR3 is CASRIGEGTEAFF. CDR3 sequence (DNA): TGTGCCAGCAGGATTGGGGAAGGCACTGAAGCTTTCTTT.

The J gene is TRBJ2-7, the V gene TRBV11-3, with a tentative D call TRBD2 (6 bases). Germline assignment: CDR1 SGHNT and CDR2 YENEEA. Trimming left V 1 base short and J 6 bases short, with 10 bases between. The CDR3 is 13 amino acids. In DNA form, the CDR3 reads TGTGCCAGCAGCTTAGGGTACGGGAGCGAGCAGTACTTC. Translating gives CASSLGYGSEQYF. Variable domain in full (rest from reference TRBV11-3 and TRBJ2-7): EAGVVQSPRYKIIEKKQPVAFWCNPISGHNTLYWYLQNLGQGPELLIRYENEEAVDDSQLPKDRFSAERLKGVDSTLKIQPAELGDSAVYLCASSLGYGSEQYFGPGTRLTVT.

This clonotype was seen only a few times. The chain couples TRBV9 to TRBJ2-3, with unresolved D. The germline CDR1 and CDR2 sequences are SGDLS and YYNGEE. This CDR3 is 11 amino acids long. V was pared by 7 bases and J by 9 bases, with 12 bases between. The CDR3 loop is CASGEAVTQYF. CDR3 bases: TGTGCCAGCGGGGAAGCTGTAACGCAGTATTTT. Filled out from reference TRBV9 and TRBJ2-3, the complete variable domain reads DSGVTQTPKHLITATGQRVTLRCSPRSGDLSVYWYQQSLDQGLQFLIQYYNGEERAKGNILERFSAQQFPDLHSELNLSSLELGDSALYFCASGEAVTQYFGPGTRLTVL.

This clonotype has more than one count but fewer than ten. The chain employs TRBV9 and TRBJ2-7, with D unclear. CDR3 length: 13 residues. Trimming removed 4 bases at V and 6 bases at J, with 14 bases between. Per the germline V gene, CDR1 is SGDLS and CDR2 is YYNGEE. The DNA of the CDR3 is TGTGCCAGCAGCCCGCATCCTCGGATCGAGCAGTACTTC. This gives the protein CASSPHPRIEQYF.

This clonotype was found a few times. CDR3 in DNA: TGCAGTGCGAACCCTAGCGGGGGGCCAACGCATGAGCAGTTCTTC. Translated: CSANPSGGPTHEQFF. The chain recombines TRBV20-1 with TRBJ2-1; 11 nucleotides match TRBD2. The CDR3 has 15 residues. Germline CDR1 reads DFQATT; CDR2 reads SNEGSKA (reference sequence). J was trimmed by 8 bases and V by 6 bases; bases with no gene match: 12.

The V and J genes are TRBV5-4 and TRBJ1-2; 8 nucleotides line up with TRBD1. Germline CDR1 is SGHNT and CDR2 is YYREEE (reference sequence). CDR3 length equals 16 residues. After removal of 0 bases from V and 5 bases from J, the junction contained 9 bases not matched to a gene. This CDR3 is CASSLGSGTGDYGYTF. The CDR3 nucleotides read TGTGCCAGCAGCTTGGGATCCGGGACAGGTGATTATGGCTACACCTTC.

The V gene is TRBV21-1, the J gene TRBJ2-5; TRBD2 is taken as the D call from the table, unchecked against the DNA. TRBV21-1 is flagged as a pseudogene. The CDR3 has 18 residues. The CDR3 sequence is CASSKEFGRIAGQETQYF. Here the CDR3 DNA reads TGTGCCAGCAGCAAGGAATTTGGGAGAATAGCGGGGCAAGAGACCCAGTACTTC.

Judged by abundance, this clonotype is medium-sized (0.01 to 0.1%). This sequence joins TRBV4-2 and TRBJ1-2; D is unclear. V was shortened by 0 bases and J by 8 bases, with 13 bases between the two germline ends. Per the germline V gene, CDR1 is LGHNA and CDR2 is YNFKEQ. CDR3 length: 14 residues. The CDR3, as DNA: TGTGCCAGCAGCCAAGAAGTTTGGCGCGGAGGCTACACCTTC. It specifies CASSQEVWRGGYTF.

CDR3 in DNA: TGTGCCAGCAGCTTAGCGGGGGGCCCCACCGAGCAGTACTTC. Its protein is CASSLAGGPTEQYF. V and J are TRBV7-9 and TRBJ2-7; perhaps D is TRBD1 or TRBD2 (6 bases each). The CDR3 totals 14 residues. Trimming shortened V by 0 bases and J by 6 bases, and 12 bases separated the two germline ends. CDR1 SEHNR and CDR2 FQNEAQ come from the germline V gene (reference sequence).

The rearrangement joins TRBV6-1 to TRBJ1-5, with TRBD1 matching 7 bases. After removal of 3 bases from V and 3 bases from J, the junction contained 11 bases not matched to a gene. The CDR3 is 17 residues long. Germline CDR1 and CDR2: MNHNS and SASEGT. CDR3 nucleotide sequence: TGTGCCAGCAGTGACCCCGGGAGGACAGGATACAATCAGCCCCAGCATTTT. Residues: CASSDPGRTGYNQPQHF.

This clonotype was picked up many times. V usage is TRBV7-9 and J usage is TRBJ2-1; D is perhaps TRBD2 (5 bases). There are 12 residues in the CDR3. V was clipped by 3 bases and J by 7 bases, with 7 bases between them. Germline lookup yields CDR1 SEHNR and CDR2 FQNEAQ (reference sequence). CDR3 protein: CASSFEGNEQFF. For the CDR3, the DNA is TGTGCCAGCAGCTTCGAGGGTAATGAGCAGTTCTTC.

The CDR3 region is CASGGLGSTDTQYF. The DNA of the CDR3 is TGCGCCAGCGGGGGGTTAGGGAGCACAGATACGCAGTATTTT. The chain has TRBV4-1 and TRBJ2-3; a possible D gene is TRBD2 (6 bases). V lost 8 bases and J lost 0, with 12 bases in between. This CDR3 is 14 amino acids long. Germline V gives CDR1 MGHRA, CDR2 YSYEKL.

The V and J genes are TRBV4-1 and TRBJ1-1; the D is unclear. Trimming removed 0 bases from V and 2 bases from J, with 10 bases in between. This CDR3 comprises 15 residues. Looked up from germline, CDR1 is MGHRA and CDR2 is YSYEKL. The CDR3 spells CASSQEGQANTEAFF. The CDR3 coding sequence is TGCGCCAGCAGCCAAGAGGGCCAGGCAAACACTGAAGCTTTCTTT.

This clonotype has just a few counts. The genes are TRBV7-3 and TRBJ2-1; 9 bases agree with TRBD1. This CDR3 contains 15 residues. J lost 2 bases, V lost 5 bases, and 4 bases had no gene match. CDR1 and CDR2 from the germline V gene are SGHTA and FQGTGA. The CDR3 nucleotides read TGTGCCAGCAGCCGCGGACAGGGGACCTACAATGAGCAGTTCTTC. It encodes CASSRGQGTYNEQFF.